This T cell receptor beta chain was recorded in a study of T cells in Graves' hyperthyroidism and ophthalmopathy. Study-wide results and limits: In the blood, most expanded thyroid clonotypes above 0.001 appeared as well. Ophthalmopathy and stable hyperthyroidism were told apart by a 13 V-J model.

On the basis of clinical symptoms, serum thyroxine and TRAb, thyroid ultrasound and orbital computed tomography, diagnoses were made. This clonotype was counted ten times or more. The antigen is not known. Amplified TCR beta CDR3 regions derived from RNA transcripts. TCR CDR3 underwent first-round RT-PCR with the HTBI primer set. MiXCR was run by TCRdb on the multiplex PCR reads, yielding one entry per CDR3 protein. The sample yields under 450,000 distinct CDR3 sequences, about a sixth seen once. V was clipped by 3 bases and J by 0 bases, with 10 bases between them. The CDR3 length is 14 residues. The V gene's germline CDR1 is SQVTM and CDR2 ANQGSEA.

The rearrangement links TRBV29-1 to TRBJ2-3, with D uncertain. The source is a woman in her twenties or thirties with Graves' hyperthyroidism that later progressed to Graves' ophthalmopathy. Sequenced material: blood. The chain's CDR3 is CSVEVIGSTDTQYF. The CDR3, as DNA: TGCAGCGTTGAGGTTATCGGGAGCACAGATACGCAGTATTTT.